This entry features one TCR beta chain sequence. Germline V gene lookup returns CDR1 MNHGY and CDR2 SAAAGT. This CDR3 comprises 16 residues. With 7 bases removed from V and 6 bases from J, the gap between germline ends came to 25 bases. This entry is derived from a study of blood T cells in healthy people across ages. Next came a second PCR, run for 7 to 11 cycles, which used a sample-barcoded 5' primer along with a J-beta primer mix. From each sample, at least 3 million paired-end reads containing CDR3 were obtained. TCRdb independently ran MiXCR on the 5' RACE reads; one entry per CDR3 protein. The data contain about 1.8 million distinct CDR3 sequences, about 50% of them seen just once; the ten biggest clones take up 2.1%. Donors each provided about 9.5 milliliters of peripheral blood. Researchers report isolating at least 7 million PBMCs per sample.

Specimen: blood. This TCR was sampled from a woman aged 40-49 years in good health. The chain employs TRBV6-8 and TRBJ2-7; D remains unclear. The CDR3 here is CASTQVVGKGLCEQYF. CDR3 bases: TGTGCCAGCACTCAAGTTGTGGGAAAAGGTTTGTGCGAGCAGTACTTC.